This T cell receptor beta chain was sequenced during a study of cytotoxic CD8 clonotypes in ibrutinib-treated CLL. Study outcomes and limitations: Higher circulating CD8+ T-cell counts strongly accompanied higher baseline clonality, above age-matched healthy donors. Rare overall, public clonotypes shrank or held steady under therapy.

Profiling relied on immunoSEQ multiplex PCR, and the TCRdb table lists in-frame clones only, not all of them. Here the sample spans about 140,000 clones, over 75% being singletons. On this clone itself: Its target is unknown.

This specimen was PBMCs, taken after 36 months of ibrutinib treatment. The origin of this receptor is a human donor with chronic lymphocytic leukemia.

The CDR3 DNA reads TGTGCCAGCAGCTCCACCGGGACAGGCCCTGGGGCCAACGTCCTGACTTTC. It codes for CASSSTGTGPGANVLTF. V is TRBV5-6 and J is TRBJ2-6, with 8 bases identical to TRBD1. Germline values: CDR1 SGHDT, CDR2 YYEEEE. This CDR3 has 17 residues. Germline trimming cut 3 bases from V and 2 bases from J; bases unmatched to any gene: 7.